Listed here are 20 T cell receptor beta chains from one sample, sequenced in a study of T cell responses to AZD1222 COVID-19 vaccine. The data were produced by immunoSEQ multiplex PCR, yet TCRdb's version contains in-frame clones alone and is incomplete. This sample yields roughly 120,000 clones, of which approximately 85% are seen a single time; roughly 4.3% belongs to the top ten. This specimen consisted of peripheral blood, obtained on day 0 of MenACWY control vaccination. All receptors derive from an adult in good health.

The chain is built from TRBV10-2 and TRBJ2-1, with D possibly being TRBD1 or TRBD2 (5 bases each). The CDR3 length is 18 residues. The germline gives CDR1 WSHSY, CDR2 SAAADI. Trimming left V 6 bases short and J 10 bases short, with 31 bases between. DNA for the CDR3: TGCGCCAGCAGCCCCCCGCCTGGGACCCGAAGGTCCCTTATGGAGCAGTTCTTC. Protein: CASSPPPGTRRSLMEQFF.

V usage is TRBV5-1 and J usage is TRBJ1-1; D is ambiguous. The V and J ends lost 5 bases and 1 base respectively, with 15 bases between them. CDR3 length: 15 residues. Germline CDR1 SGHRS, CDR2 YFSETQ. CDR3 DNA: TGCGCCAGCAGTCGCAATCATGGCTCGAACACTGAAGCTTTCTTT. Translated, it gives CASSRNHGSNTEAFF. The whole variable domain, filled in from reference TRBV5-1 and TRBJ1-1, reads KAGVTQTPRYLIKTRGQQVTLSCSPISGHRSVSWYQQTPGQGLQFLFEYFSETQRNKGNFPGRFSGRQFSNSRSEMNVSTLELGDSALYLCASSRNHGSNTEAFFGQGTRLTVV.

This CDR3 is CASSGRLAGGQYEQFF. CDR3 coding DNA: TGTGCCAGCAGTGGGAGACTAGCGGGGGGGCAGTATGAGCAGTTCTTC. The chain combines TRBV6-4 with TRBJ2-1; 14 bases are a match to TRBD2. Losses at the gene ends were 4 bases for V and 8 bases for J; bases not matched to a gene: 7. Germline CDR1 MRHNA, CDR2 SNTAGT. The CDR3 consists of 16 residues.

The chain links TRBV3-1 (or the pseudogene TRBV3-2) to TRBJ2-4, with 7 positions matching TRBD1. This CDR3 is built from 16 residues. The junction had 4 bases not matched to a gene; V was cut back by 0 bases and J by 2 bases. CDR1 LGHDT and CDR2 YNNKEL come from the germline V gene (reference sequence). DNA for the CDR3: TGTGCCAGCAGCCAAGAGGGAAGGGGGCCCAAAAACATTCAGTACTTC. Translating it yields CASSQEGRGPKNIQYF.

The V gene is TRBV2, the J gene TRBJ2-3, with D perhaps being TRBD1 or TRBD2 (6 bases each). CDR3 length: 15 amino acids. Germline V lookup: CDR1 SNHLY, CDR2 FYNNEI. With 10 bases removed from V and 4 bases from J, the gap between germline ends came to 21 bases. The CDR3 DNA is TGTGCCACCAGAAAGTCCCTGGGGGGCCCAGATACGCAGTATTTT. Translating it yields CATRKSLGGPDTQYF.

This chain joins TRBV27 and TRBJ2-1, with 9 bases identical to TRBD2. Losses at the gene ends were 6 bases for V and 8 bases for J; bases not matched to a gene: 14. The germline gives CDR1 MNHEY, CDR2 SMNVEV (reference sequence). The CDR3 totals 16 residues. CDR3 loop: CASRENSGTSTDEQFF. CDR3 DNA: TGTGCCAGCAGGGAAAATTCCGGGACTAGCACGGATGAGCAGTTCTTC.

This clone was picked up one time. CDR3 DNA: TGTGCCAGCAGCCTCTCCGCAGGGTCCACTGAAGCTTTCTTT. It encodes CASSLSAGSTEAFF. This chain uses TRBV7-3 with TRBJ1-1; a possible D gene is TRBD1 (5 bases). Germline loops: CDR1 SGHTA, CDR2 FQGTGA. There are 14 residues in the CDR3. V lost 5 bases and J lost 4, with 14 bases in between.

The chain employs TRBV2 and TRBJ1-1; D ambiguous. Germline loops: CDR1 SNHLY, CDR2 FYNNEI. CDR3 length equals 13 residues. V was pared by 11 bases and J by 3 bases, with 16 bases between. The CDR3 protein is CAARWEGDTEAFF. The CDR3, as DNA: TGTGCCGCCCGATGGGAGGGCGACACTGAAGCTTTCTTT.

The rearrangement uses TRBV9 and TRBJ1-5, with 10 bases identical to TRBD1. The length of the CDR3 is 18 residues. Germline loops: CDR1 SGDLS, CDR2 YYNGEE. V was clipped by 10 bases and J by 5 bases; unmatched bases: 21. The CDR3 region is CAAAGRRFWDRGDQPQHF. The DNA for the CDR3 is TGTGCCGCAGCTGGAAGGCGGTTCTGGGACAGGGGTGATCAGCCCCAGCATTTT. The full variable domain, its missing parts supplied by reference TRBV9 and TRBJ1-5, is DSGVTQTPKHLITATGQRVTLRCSPRSGDLSVYWYQQSLDQGLQFLIQYYNGEERAKGNILERFSAQQFPDLHSELNLSSLELGDSALYFCAAAGRRFWDRGDQPQHFGDGTRLSIL.

The rearrangement uses TRBV4-1 and TRBJ2-5, with 9 bases matching TRBD2. The V segment lost 2 bases and the J segment 2 bases; nucleotides outside the gene matches: 9. This CDR3 comprises 17 residues. Per germline, CDR1 MGHRA and CDR2 YSYEKL. CDR3 sequence reads: CASSQSERGALQETQYF. The CDR3 nucleotides read TGCGCCAGCAGCCAATCGGAGCGGGGGGCTCTACAAGAGACCCAGTACTTC.

In the case of this clone: Other DNA sequences from this sample encode an identical CDR3 as well. V gene TRBV2 combines with J gene TRBJ1-1; 10 nucleotides align to TRBD1. Germline V CDR1 and CDR2: SNHLY, FYNNEI. V trimming: 5 bases; J trimming: 3 bases; junction bases outside the gene matches: 6. The CDR3 contains 15 residues. This CDR3 is CASSRQGARDTEAFF. DNA for the CDR3: TGTGCCAGCAGTAGACAGGGGGCGAGGGACACTGAAGCTTTCTTT.

The chain is built from TRBV28 and TRBJ2-7; possible D gene TRBD2, 5 bases. The CDR3 is 16 amino acids. Between the trimmed V and J ends, which lost 8 bases and 7 bases, there was a span of 27 bases. Germline CDR1 reads MDHEN; CDR2 reads SYDVKM. The DNA of the CDR3 is TGTGCCAGCCCCCCCAGCTGGTCAGACACCCGAGGGGAGCAGTACTTC. Protein sequence: CASPPSWSDTRGEQYF.

V is TRBV4-2 and J is TRBJ1-2, with TRBD1 matching 7 bases. The V gene's germline CDR1 is LGHNA and CDR2 YNFKEQ. This CDR3 region has 15 residues. J was trimmed by 4 bases and V by 0 bases; bases with no gene match: 5. CDR3 protein: CASSQDEGGSYGYTF. In DNA, the CDR3 is TGTGCCAGCAGCCAAGATGAAGGGGGCAGCTATGGCTACACCTTC.

The chain carries TRBV19 and TRBJ1-2; possibly TRBD1 for D (5 bases). The length of the CDR3 is 13 residues. With 3 bases removed from V and 5 bases from J, the gap between germline ends came to 10 bases. Germline-derived CDR1 and CDR2 are LNHDA and SQIVND (reference sequence). The CDR3 nucleotides read TGTGCCAGTAGTATGGAGGGGACTTATGGCTACACCTTC. Protein: CASSMEGTYGYTF. The full variable domain, with the rest looked up from reference TRBV19 and TRBJ1-2, is DGGITQSPKYLFRKEGQNVTLSCEQNLNHDAMYWYRQDPGQGLRLIYYSQIVNDFQKGDIAEGYSVSREKKESFPLTVTSAQKNPTAFYLCASSMEGTYGYTFGSGTRLTVV.

This clone appeared once. The chain carries TRBV5-6 and TRBJ1-6; D is unclear. Germline CDR1 reads SGHDT; CDR2 reads YYEEEE. CDR3 length equals 14 residues. Trimming left V 4 bases short and J 11 bases short, with 16 bases between. CDR3 protein: CASSPRLGSAPLHF. The CDR3 nucleotides read TGTGCCAGCAGCCCCCGGCTAGGGTCGGCACCCCTCCACTTT. The variable domain in full, with the rest retrieved from reference TRBV5-6 and TRBJ1-6, is DAGVTQSPTHLIKTRGQQVTLRCSPKSGHDTVSWYQQALGQGPQFIFQYYEEEERQRGNFPDRFSGHQFPNYSSELNVNALLLGDSALYLCASSPRLGSAPLHFGNGTRLTVT.

The CDR3 region has the DNA TGTGCCTGGAGTGTACCCCTGACTGGGGGGGAAAAACTGTTTTTT. Translating gives CAWSVPLTGGEKLFF. This chain joins TRBV30 and TRBJ1-4; D might be TRBD1 (5 bases). CDR1 and CDR2 (germline): GTSNPN, SVGIG (reference sequence). Trimming stripped 0 bases from V and 8 bases from J, with 16 bases between. This CDR3 comprises 15 residues.

The chain carries TRBV10-2 and TRBJ1-1; D may be TRBD1 (6 bases). From germline, CDR1 is WSHSY and CDR2 SAAADI. Trimming took off 7 bases at V and 1 base at J, with 13 bases between the two ends. This CDR3 region has 14 residues. The CDR3 coding sequence is TGCGCCAGCACACTAGGGGGTGGGAACACTGAAGCTTTCTTT. Its protein product is CASTLGGGNTEAFF.

This sequence joins TRBV29-1 and TRBJ2-3, with D possibly TRBD1 on 5 matching bases. The V end was cut by 2 bases, the J end by 3 bases, with 12 bases between. There are 14 residues in the CDR3. Per germline, CDR1 SQVTM and CDR2 ANQGSEA. The CDR3 bases are TGCAGCGTTGAAAGGGGCGGTGGTACAGATACGCAGTATTTT. Protein: CSVERGGGTDTQYF.

The CDR3 loop reads CASSQEENSPLHF. Written as DNA, the CDR3 is TGCGCCAGCAGCCAGGAGGAGAATTCACCCCTCCACTTT. The rearrangement uses TRBV4-3 and TRBJ1-6; D gene ambiguous. Germline V CDR1 and CDR2: LGHNA, YSLEER. There are 13 residues in the CDR3. Between the trimmed V and J ends, which lost 3 bases and 7 bases, there was a span of 7 bases.

The chain joins TRBV7-2 to TRBJ1-6, with 10 nucleotides matching TRBD1. The CDR3 has 16 residues. Germline CDR1 reads SGHTA; CDR2 reads FQGNSA. Trimming removed 0 bases from V and 13 bases from J; junction bases left unmatched: 9. In DNA form, the CDR3 reads TGTGCCAGCAGCTTAGCGTGGGCCGGACAGGGGGATCCCCTCCACTTT. Residues: CASSLAWAGQGDPLHF.